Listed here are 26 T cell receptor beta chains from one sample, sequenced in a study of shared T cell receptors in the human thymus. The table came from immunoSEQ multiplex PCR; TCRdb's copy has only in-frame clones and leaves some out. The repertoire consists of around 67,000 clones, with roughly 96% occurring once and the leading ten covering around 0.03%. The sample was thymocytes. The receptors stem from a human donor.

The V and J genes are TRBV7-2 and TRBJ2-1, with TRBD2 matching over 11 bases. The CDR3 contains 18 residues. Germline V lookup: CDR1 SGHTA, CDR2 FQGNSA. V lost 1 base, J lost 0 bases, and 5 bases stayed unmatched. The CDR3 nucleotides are TGTGCCAGCAGCTTAGTGCTAGCGGGGGGTTCCTCCTACAATGAGCAGTTCTTC. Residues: CASSLVLAGGSSYNEQFF.

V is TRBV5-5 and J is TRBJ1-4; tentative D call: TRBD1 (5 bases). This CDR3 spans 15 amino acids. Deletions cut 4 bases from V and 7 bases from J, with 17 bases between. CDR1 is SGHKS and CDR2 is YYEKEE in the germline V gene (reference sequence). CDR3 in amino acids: CASSLTLGTVEKLFF. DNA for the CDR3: TGTGCCAGCAGCCTGACTCTCGGGACGGTTGAAAAACTGTTTTTT.

The CDR3 nucleotides read TGTGCCAGTAGTATAGATCCAACGGGGGGCTCCTACGAGCAGTACTTC. Amino acid sequence: CASSIDPTGGSYEQYF. The J gene is TRBJ2-7, the V gene TRBV19; TRBD2 agrees at 7 bases. The germline V gene encodes CDR1 LNHDA and CDR2 SQIVND (reference sequence). This CDR3 comprises 16 residues. Germline trimming cut 0 bases from V and 0 bases from J; bases unmatched to any gene: 5.

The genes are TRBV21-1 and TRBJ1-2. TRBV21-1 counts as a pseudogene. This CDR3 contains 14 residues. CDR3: CASIRGVRGYGYTF. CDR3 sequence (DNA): TGTGCCAGCATCCGGGGGGTTCGAGGCTATGGCTACACCTTC.

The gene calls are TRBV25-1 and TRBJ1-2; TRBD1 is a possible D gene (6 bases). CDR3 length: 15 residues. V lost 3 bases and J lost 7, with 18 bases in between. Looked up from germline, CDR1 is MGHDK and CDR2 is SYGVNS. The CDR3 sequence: CASSDGDTRYFGYTF. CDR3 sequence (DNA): TGTGCCAGCAGTGATGGGGACACCAGATACTTTGGCTACACCTTC.

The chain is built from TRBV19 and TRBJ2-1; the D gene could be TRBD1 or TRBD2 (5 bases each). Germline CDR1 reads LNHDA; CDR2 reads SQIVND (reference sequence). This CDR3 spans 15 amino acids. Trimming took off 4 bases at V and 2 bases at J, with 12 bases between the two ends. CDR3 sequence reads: CASSRWGTTYNEQFF. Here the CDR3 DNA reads TGTGCCAGTAGTAGATGGGGGACCACCTACAATGAGCAGTTCTTC.

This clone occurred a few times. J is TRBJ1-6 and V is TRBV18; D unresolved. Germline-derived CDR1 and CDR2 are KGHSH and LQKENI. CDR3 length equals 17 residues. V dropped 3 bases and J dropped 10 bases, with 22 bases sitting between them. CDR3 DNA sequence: TGTGCCAGCTCACCTAGTCCCGGGGAGCTAAAGGAGTCACCCCTCCACTTT. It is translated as CASSPSPGELKESPLHF. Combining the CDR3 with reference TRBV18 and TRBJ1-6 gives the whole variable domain NAGVMQNPRHLVRRRGQEARLRCSPMKGHSHVYWYRQLPEEGLKFMVYLQKENIIDESGMPKERFSAEFPKEGPSILRIQQVVRGDSAAYFCASSPSPGELKESPLHFGNGTRLTVT.

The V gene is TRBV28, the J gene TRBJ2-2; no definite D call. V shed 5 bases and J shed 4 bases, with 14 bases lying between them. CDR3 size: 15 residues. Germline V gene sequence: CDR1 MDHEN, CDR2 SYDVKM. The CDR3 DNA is TGTGCCAGCAGTCCTTCGGTTACGGGCACCGGGGAGCTGTTTTTT. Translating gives CASSPSVTGTGELFF.

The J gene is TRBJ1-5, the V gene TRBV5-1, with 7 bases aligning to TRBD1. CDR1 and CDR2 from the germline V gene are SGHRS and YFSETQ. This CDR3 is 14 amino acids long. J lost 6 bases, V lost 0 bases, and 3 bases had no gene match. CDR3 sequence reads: CASSLGQGGQPQHF. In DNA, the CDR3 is TGCGCCAGCAGCTTGGGGCAGGGGGGTCAGCCCCAGCATTTT.

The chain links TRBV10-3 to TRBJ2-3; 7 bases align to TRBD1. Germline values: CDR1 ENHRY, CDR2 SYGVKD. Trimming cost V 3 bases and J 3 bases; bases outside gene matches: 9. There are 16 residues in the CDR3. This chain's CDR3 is CAISDPKTGMTDTQYF. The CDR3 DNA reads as TGTGCCATCAGTGATCCGAAGACAGGGATGACAGATACGCAGTATTTT.

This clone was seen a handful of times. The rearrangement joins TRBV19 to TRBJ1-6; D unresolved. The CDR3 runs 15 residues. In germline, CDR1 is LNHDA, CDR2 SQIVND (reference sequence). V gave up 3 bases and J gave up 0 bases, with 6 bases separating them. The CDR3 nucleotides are TGTGCCAGTAGTATCCCGCGCTCCTATAATTCACCCCTCCACTTT. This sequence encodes CASSIPRSYNSPLHF.

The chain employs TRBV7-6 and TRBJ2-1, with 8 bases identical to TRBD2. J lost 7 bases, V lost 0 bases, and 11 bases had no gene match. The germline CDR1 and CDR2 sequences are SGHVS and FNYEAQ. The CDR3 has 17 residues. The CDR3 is CASSLALVSGGINEQFF. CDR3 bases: TGTGCCAGCAGCTTAGCGCTGGTCAGCGGGGGAATTAATGAGCAGTTCTTC.

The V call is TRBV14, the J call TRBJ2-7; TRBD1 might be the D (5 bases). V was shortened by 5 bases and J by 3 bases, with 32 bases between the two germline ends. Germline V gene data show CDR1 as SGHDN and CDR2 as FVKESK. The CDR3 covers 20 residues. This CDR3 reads CASSANRTRDQGFSFYEQYF. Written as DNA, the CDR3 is TGTGCCAGCAGCGCCAACCGTACCCGAGACCAGGGCTTCTCCTTCTACGAGCAGTACTTC.

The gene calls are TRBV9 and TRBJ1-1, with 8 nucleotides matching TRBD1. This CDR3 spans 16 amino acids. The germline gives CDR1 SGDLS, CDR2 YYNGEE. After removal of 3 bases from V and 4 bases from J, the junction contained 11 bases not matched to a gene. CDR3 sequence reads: CASSERDRGLGTEAFF. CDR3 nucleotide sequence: TGTGCCAGCAGCGAGAGAGACAGGGGCTTGGGCACTGAAGCTTTCTTT.

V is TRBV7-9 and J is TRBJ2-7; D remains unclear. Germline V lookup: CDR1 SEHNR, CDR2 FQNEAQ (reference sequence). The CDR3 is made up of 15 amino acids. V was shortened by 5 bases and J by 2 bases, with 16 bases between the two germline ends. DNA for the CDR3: TGTGCCAGCAGCCGACCCCCTGGCAGTACCTACGAGCAGTACTTC. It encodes CASSRPPGSTYEQYF.

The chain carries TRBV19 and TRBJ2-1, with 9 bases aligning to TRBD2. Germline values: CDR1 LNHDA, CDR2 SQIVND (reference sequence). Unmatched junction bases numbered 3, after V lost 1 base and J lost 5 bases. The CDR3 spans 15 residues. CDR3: CASSIGLAAHNEQFF. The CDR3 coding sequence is TGTGCCAGTAGTATAGGACTAGCGGCCCACAATGAGCAGTTCTTC. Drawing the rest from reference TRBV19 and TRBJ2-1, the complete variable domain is DGGITQSPKYLFRKEGQNVTLSCEQNLNHDAMYWYRQDPGQGLRLIYYSQIVNDFQKGDIAEGYSVSREKKESFPLTVTSAQKNPTAFYLCASSIGLAAHNEQFFGPGTRLTVL.

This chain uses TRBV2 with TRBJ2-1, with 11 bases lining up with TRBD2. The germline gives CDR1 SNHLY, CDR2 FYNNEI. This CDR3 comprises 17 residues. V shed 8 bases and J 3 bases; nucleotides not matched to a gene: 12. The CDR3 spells CASSPSGGSWLYNEQFF. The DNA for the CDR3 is TGTGCCAGCTCCCCTAGCGGGGGGTCCTGGCTCTACAATGAGCAGTTCTTC.

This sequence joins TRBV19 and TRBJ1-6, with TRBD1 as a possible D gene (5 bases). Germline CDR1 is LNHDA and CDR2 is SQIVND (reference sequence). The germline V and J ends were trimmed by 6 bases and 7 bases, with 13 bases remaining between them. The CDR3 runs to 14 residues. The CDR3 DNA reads TGTGCCAGTAGACCACGGGAGGGGAATTCACCCCTCCACTTT. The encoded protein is CASRPREGNSPLHF.

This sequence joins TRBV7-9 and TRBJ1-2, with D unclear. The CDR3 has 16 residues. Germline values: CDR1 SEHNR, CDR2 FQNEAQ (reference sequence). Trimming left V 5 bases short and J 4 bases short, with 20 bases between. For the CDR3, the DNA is TGTGCCAGCAGCCCCGTGAAGTACCGCAGGACCTATGGCTACACCTTC. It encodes CASSPVKYRRTYGYTF.

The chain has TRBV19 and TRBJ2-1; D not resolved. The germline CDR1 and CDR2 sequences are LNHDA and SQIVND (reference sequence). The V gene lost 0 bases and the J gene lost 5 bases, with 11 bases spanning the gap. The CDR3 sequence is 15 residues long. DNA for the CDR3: TGTGCCAGTAGTATAGACCAGTTGTTGCACAATGAGCAGTTCTTC. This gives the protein CASSIDQLLHNEQFF.

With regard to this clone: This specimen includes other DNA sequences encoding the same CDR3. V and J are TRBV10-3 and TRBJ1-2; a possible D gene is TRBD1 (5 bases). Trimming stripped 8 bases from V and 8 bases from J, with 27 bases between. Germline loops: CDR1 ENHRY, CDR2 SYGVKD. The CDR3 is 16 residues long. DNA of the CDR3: TGTGCCATCTTATCGGGGGGTAGCAGGAAGGTTCGGGGCTACACCTTC. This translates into CAILSGGSRKVRGYTF.

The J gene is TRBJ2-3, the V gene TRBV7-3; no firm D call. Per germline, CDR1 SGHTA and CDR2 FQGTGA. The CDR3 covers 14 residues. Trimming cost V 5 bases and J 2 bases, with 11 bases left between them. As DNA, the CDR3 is TGTGCCAGCAGCCAACCGGGCCCCACAGATACGCAGTATTTT. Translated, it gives CASSQPGPTDTQYF.

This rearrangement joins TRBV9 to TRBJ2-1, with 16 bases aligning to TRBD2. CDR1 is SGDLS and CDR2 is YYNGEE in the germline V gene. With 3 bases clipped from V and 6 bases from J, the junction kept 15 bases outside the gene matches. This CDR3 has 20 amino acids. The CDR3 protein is CASSAEGTSGGASKLNEQFF. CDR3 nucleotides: TGTGCCAGCAGCGCCGAAGGGACTAGCGGGGGGGCTTCCAAACTCAATGAGCAGTTCTTC.

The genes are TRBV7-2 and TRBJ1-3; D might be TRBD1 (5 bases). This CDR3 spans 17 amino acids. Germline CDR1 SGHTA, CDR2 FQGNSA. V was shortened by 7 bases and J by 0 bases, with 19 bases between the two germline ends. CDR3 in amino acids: CASKNPRGGASGNTIYF. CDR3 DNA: TGTGCCAGCAAAAATCCCCGGGGGGGAGCCTCTGGAAACACCATATATTTT.

CDR3 nucleotide sequence: TGTGCCAGCAGCTTAGTTCTGACAGCGGGGGGGCACAATGAGCAGTTCTTC. This encodes CASSLVLTAGGHNEQFF. The rearrangement uses TRBV11-2 and TRBJ2-1, with 10 bases lining up with TRBD2. The germline CDR1 and CDR2 sequences are SGHAT and FQNNGV. Germline trimming cut 1 base from V and 5 bases from J; bases unmatched to any gene: 8. The CDR3 totals 17 residues.

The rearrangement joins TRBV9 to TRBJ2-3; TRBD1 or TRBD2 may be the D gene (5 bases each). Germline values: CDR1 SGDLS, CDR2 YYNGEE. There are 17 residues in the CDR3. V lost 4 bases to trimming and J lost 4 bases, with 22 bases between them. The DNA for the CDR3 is TGTGCCAGCAGCTCAGAGGGCAGGGTTTCCTCCGCAGATACGCAGTATTTT. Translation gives CASSSEGRVSSADTQYF.